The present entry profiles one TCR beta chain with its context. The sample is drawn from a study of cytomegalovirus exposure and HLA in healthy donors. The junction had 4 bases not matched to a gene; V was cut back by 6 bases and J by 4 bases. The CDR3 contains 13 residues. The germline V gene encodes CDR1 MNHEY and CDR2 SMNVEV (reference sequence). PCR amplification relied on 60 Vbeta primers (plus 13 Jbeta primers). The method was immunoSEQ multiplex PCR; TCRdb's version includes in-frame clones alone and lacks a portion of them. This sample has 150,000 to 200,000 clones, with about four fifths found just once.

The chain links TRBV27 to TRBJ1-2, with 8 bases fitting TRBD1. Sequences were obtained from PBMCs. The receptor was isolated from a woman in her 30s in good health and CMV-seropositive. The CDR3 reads CASSPGGPYGYTF. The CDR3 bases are TGTGCCAGCAGCCCAGGGGGCCCCTATGGCTACACCTTC.